The clone carrying this T cell receptor beta chain came up once. The data stem from a study of T cell changes during pregnancy in multiple sclerosis. The V gene end was trimmed by 4 bases and the J gene end by 7 bases; junction bases not matched to a gene: 9. The CDR3 extends over 15 amino acids. CDR1 LGHNA and CDR2 YSLEER come from the germline V gene. Measured with immunoSEQ multiplex PCR; TCRdb has only the in-frame clones, and not every one. The data hold about 93,000 clones, with around 92% observed a single time. This chain uses TRBV4-3 with TRBJ2-7; the match to TRBD2 covers 11 bases. This TCR derives from a female donor with multiple sclerosis, enrolled in a pregnancy study. The material sequenced was peripheral blood, taken after pregnancy. CDR3 residues: CASSPGTSGTWEQYF. In DNA form, the CDR3 reads TGCGCCAGCAGCCCAGGGACTAGCGGTACGTGGGAGCAGTACTTC.